This TCR beta chain was captured by sequencing in a study of radiation and T cells in renal cell carcinoma. The protocol was immunoSEQ multiplex PCR, while the TCRdb copy is restricted to in-frame clones and leaves out a portion. The sample records around 16,000 clones, approximately 53% being singletons. The treatment is: 15 Gy SBRT to primary tumor, nephrectomy 4 weeks later. Nephrectomy followed 15 Gy stereotactic body radiation by 4 weeks. This clone is classed as medium-sized (0.01 to 0.1%). Antigen unknown. Study outcomes and limitations: Top tumor clonotypes rose in blood 2 weeks post-radiation, then contracted.

The length of the CDR3 is 13 residues. V was pared by 6 bases and J by 5 bases, with 6 bases of the junction left unmatched. Germline V gene sequence: CDR1 MDHEN, CDR2 SYDVKM. The chain has TRBV28 and TRBJ1-2; TRBD1 agrees at 7 bases. The sequence came from a woman aged 60-70 years with renal cell carcinoma. The source was tumor tissue, collected from a patient whose treatment included radiotherapy and nephrectomy. CDR3 nucleotides: TGTGCCAGCAGCTCCGACAGGGAGTATGGCTACACCTTC. Translation gives CASSSDREYGYTF.